These T cell receptor beta chains were read from a single sample in a study of T cell responses to AZD1222 COVID-19 vaccine. This table comes from immunoSEQ multiplex PCR, and its TCRdb copy is limited to in-frame clones, with some not included. The table has 110,000 or so clones, around 87% seen once; the top ten hold about 4%. The specimen comprised peripheral blood, sampled 28 days after the second AZD1222 dose. Source of these receptors: an adult who received the AZD1222 COVID-19 vaccine. Each CDR3 is given with its conserved first and last residue. Fields, in order: J gene, D gene, V gene, clone size, CDR3 protein, CDR3 DNA. D genes are given only for firm matches. The size entry is marked missing in some rows and otherwise reads once, few, many or a size class.

j_gene: TRBJ1-6
d_gene: NA
v_gene: TRBV5-5
abundance: NA
CDR3aa: CASSLIPPRGNEVSPLHF
CDR3nt: TGTGCCAGCAGCCTAATTCCCCCCCGGGGTAATGAGGTATCACCCCTCCACTTT

j_gene: TRBJ2-3
d_gene: TRBD2
v_gene: TRBV18
abundance: NA
CDR3aa: CASSPLTGRVDTQYF
CDR3nt: TGTGCCAGCTCACCACTGACGGGGAGGGTAGATACGCAGTATTTT

j_gene: TRBJ2-5
d_gene: NA
v_gene: TRBV3-1/TRBV3-2
abundance: NA
CDR3aa: CASSQAGGQETQYF
CDR3nt: TGTGCCAGCAGCCAAGCAGGGGGGCAAGAGACCCAGTACTTC

j_gene: TRBJ2-6
d_gene: NA
v_gene: TRBV9
abundance: NA
CDR3aa: CASRGVNSGANVLTF
CDR3nt: TGTGCCAGCAGGGGTGTGAACTCTGGGGCCAACGTCCTGACTTTC

j_gene: TRBJ1-1
d_gene: NA
v_gene: TRBV5-8
abundance: once
CDR3aa: CASSSGRGYTEAFF
CDR3nt: TGTGCCAGCAGCTCGGGACGGGGATACACTGAAGCTTTCTTT

j_gene: TRBJ2-2
d_gene: NA
v_gene: TRBV7-9
abundance: NA
CDR3aa: CASSLAGGTNTGELFF
CDR3nt: TGTGCCAGCAGCTTAGCGGGGGGCACGAACACCGGGGAGCTGTTTTTT

j_gene: TRBJ2-7
d_gene: NA
v_gene: TRBV6-5
abundance: NA
CDR3aa: CASWGGASGYEQYF
CDR3nt: TGTGCCAGCTGGGGGGGGGCGTCGGGGTACGAGCAGTACTTC

j_gene: TRBJ2-5
d_gene: NA
v_gene: TRBV11-3
abundance: NA
CDR3aa: CASSRGVQETQYF
CDR3nt: TGTGCCAGCAGCCGCGGGGTCCAAGAGACCCAGTACTTC

j_gene: TRBJ2-2
d_gene: NA
v_gene: TRBV7-3
abundance: NA
CDR3aa: CASSSSGRELFF
CDR3nt: TGTGCCAGCAGCTCCTCCGGCAGGGAGCTGTTTTTT

j_gene: TRBJ2-1
d_gene: NA
v_gene: TRBV14
abundance: few
CDR3aa: CASSQGYHNEQFF
CDR3nt: TGTGCCAGCAGCCAAGGTTACCACAATGAGCAGTTCTTC

j_gene: TRBJ1-2
d_gene: TRBD1
v_gene: TRBV27
abundance: NA
CDR3aa: CASSLTGNYGYTF
CDR3nt: TGTGCCAGCAGTTTGACAGGGAACTATGGCTACACCTTC

j_gene: TRBJ2-2
d_gene: TRBD1
v_gene: TRBV30
abundance: NA
CDR3aa: CAWSVPGQGSGELFF
CDR3nt: TGTGCCTGGAGTGTTCCGGGACAGGGGTCCGGGGAGCTGTTTTTT

j_gene: TRBJ1-4
d_gene: TRBD1
v_gene: TRBV18
abundance: NA
CDR3aa: CASSLDRGGEKLFF
CDR3nt: TGTGCCAGCTCACTGGACAGGGGAGGAGAAAAACTGTTTTTT

j_gene: TRBJ1-2
d_gene: NA
v_gene: TRBV19
abundance: NA
CDR3aa: CASSIGQVTNYGYTF
CDR3nt: TGTGCCAGTAGTATTGGGCAGGTAACTAACTATGGCTACACCTTC

j_gene: TRBJ2-1
d_gene: TRBD2
v_gene: TRBV7-3
abundance: NA
CDR3aa: CASSRDSVAGGFYNEQFF
CDR3nt: TGTGCCAGCAGCCGGGACTCTGTAGCGGGAGGTTTCTACAATGAGCAGTTCTTC

j_gene: TRBJ2-1
d_gene: NA
v_gene: TRBV27
abundance: NA
CDR3aa: CASSRKTGGGDEQFF
CDR3nt: TGTGCCAGCAGCCGGAAAACAGGGGGGGGCGATGAGCAGTTCTTC

j_gene: TRBJ1-5
d_gene: NA
v_gene: TRBV5-5
abundance: NA
CDR3aa: CASSLGVGGGNQPQHF
CDR3nt: TGTGCCAGCAGCTTGGGTGTTGGAGGTGGCAATCAGCCCCAGCATTTT

j_gene: TRBJ1-1
d_gene: NA
v_gene: TRBV5-4
abundance: once
CDR3aa: CASSLVGRHLNTEAFF
CDR3nt: TGTGCCAGCAGCTTGGTTGGTCGACACTTGAACACTGAAGCTTTCTTT

j_gene: TRBJ2-3
d_gene: NA
v_gene: TRBV5-6
abundance: NA
CDR3aa: CASSLEIADTQYF
CDR3nt: TGTGCCAGCAGCTTGGAGATTGCAGATACGCAGTATTTT

j_gene: TRBJ1-2
d_gene: TRBD1
v_gene: TRBV3-1/TRBV3-2
abundance: NA
CDR3aa: CASSRETGNYGYTF
CDR3nt: TGTGCCAGCAGCCGAGAGACAGGGAACTATGGCTACACCTTC

j_gene: TRBJ1-4
d_gene: NA
v_gene: TRBV6-2/TRBV6-3
abundance: NA
CDR3aa: CASSYSWQAGEKLFF
CDR3nt: TGTGCCAGCAGTTACTCGTGGCAGGCCGGAGAAAAACTGTTTTTT

j_gene: TRBJ2-2
d_gene: NA
v_gene: TRBV6-4
abundance: NA
CDR3aa: CASSDVLVVIPGELFF
CDR3nt: TGTGCCAGCAGTGACGTCCTAGTCGTGATACCCGGGGAGCTGTTTTTT

j_gene: TRBJ2-1
d_gene: TRBD2
v_gene: TRBV28
abundance: NA
CDR3aa: CASSNPSGRAGIEQFF
CDR3nt: TGTGCCAGCAGCAACCCGAGCGGGAGGGCAGGTATTGAGCAGTTCTTC

j_gene: TRBJ1-1
d_gene: NA
v_gene: TRBV30
abundance: NA
CDR3aa: CAWTGQANTEAFF
CDR3nt: TGTGCCTGGACGGGCCAGGCAAACACTGAAGCTTTCTTT

j_gene: TRBJ2-7
d_gene: NA
v_gene: TRBV7-2
abundance: NA
CDR3aa: CASKEEAGGAYEQYF
CDR3nt: TGTGCCAGCAAAGAGGAGGCAGGGGGGGCCTACGAGCAGTACTTC

j_gene: TRBJ1-2
d_gene: NA
v_gene: TRBV19
abundance: NA
CDR3aa: CASTPTGSYGYTF
CDR3nt: TGTGCCAGTACCCCCACAGGGAGCTATGGCTACACCTTC

j_gene: TRBJ2-4
d_gene: NA
v_gene: TRBV30
abundance: NA
CDR3aa: CAWSGAGENIQYF
CDR3nt: TGTGCCTGGAGTGGCGCGGGCGAAAACATTCAGTACTTC

j_gene: TRBJ2-1
d_gene: TRBD2
v_gene: TRBV11-3
abundance: NA
CDR3aa: CASSSREGGEQFF
CDR3nt: TGTGCCAGCAGCTCTCGGGAGGGGGGTGAGCAGTTCTTC

j_gene: TRBJ1-2
d_gene: NA
v_gene: TRBV27
abundance: once
CDR3aa: CASSSAVGGRGYTF
CDR3nt: TGTGCCAGCAGTTCCGCCGTTGGGGGTAGGGGCTACACCTTC

j_gene: TRBJ2-1
d_gene: NA
v_gene: TRBV10-3
abundance: NA
CDR3aa: CATIPGLRYNEQFF
CDR3nt: TGTGCCACAATACCGGGACTTCGATACAATGAGCAGTTCTTC

j_gene: TRBJ1-4
d_gene: NA
v_gene: TRBV4-1
abundance: NA
CDR3aa: CASSQRINEKLFF
CDR3nt: TGCGCCAGCAGCCAGAGGATTAATGAAAAACTGTTTTTT